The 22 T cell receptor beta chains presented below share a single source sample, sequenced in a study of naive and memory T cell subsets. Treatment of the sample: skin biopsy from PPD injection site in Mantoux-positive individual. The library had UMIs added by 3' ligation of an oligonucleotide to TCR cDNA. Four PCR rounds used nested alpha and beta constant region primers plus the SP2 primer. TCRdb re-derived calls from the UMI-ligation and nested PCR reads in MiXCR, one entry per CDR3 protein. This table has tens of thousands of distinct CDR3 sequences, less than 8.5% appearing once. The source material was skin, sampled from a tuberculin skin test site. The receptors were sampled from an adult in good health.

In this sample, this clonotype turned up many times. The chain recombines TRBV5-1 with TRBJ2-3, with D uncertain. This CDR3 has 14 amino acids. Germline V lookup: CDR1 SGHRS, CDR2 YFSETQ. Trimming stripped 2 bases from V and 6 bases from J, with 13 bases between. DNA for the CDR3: TGCGCCAGCAGCTTCTCAAGCGTCATGGATACGCAGTATTTT. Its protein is CASSFSSVMDTQYF.

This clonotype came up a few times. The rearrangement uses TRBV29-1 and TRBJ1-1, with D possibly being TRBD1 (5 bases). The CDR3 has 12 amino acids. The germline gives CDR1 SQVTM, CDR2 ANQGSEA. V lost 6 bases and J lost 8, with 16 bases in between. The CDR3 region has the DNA TGCAGCGTCGCCCCGGGGGGGGTAGAAGCTTTCTTT. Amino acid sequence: CSVAPGGVEAFF.

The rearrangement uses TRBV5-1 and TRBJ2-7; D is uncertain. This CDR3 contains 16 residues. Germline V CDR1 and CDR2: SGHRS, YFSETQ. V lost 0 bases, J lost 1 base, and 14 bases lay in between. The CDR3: CASSLALDGRSYEQYF. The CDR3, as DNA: TGCGCCAGCAGCTTGGCCCTCGATGGGCGGTCCTACGAGCAGTACTTC.

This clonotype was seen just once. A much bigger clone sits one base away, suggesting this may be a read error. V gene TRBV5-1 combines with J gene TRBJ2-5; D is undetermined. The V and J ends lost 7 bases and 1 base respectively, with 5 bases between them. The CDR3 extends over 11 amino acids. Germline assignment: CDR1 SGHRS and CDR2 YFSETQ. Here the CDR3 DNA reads TGCGCCAGCCGGGTCCAAGAGACCCAGTACTTC. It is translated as CASRVQETQYF.

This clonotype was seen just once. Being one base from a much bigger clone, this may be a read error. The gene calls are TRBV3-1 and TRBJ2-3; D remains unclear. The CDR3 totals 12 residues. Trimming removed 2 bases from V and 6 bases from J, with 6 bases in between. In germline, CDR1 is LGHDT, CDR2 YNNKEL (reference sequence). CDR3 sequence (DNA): TGTGCCAGCAGCCAACTAGAGGATACGCAGTATTTT. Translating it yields CASSQLEDTQYF.

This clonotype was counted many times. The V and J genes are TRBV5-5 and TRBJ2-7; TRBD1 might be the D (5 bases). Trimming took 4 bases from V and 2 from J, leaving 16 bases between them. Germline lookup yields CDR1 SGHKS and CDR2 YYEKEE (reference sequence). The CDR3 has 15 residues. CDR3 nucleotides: TGTGCCAGCAGCCAGTCCGGACACGGTGCCTACGAGCAGTACTTC. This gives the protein CASSQSGHGAYEQYF.

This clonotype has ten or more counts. CDR3 coding DNA: TGCAGTGCTAGAGATAACAACGGGGACACTGAAGCTTTCTTT. Its translation: CSARDNNGDTEAFF. The chain joins TRBV20-1 to TRBJ1-1; D gene ambiguous. The CDR3 has 14 amino acids. Germline V gives CDR1 DFQATT, CDR2 SNEGSKA (reference sequence). V lost 0 bases, J lost 3 bases, and 11 bases lay in between.

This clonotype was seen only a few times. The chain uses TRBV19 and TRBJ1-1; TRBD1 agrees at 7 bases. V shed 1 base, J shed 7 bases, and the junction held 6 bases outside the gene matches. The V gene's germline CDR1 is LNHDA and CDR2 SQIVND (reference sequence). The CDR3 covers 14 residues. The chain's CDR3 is CASSIGDSRNEAFF. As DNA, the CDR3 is TGTGCCAGTAGTATAGGGGACAGCCGGAATGAAGCTTTCTTT.

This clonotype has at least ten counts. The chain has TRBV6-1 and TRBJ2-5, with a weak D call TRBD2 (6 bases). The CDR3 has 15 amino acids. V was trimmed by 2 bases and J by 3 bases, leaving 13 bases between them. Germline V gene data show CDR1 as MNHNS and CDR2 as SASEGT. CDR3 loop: CASSELRGGKETQYF. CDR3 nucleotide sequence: TGTGCCAGCAGTGAACTGCGGGGAGGAAAAGAGACCCAGTACTTC.

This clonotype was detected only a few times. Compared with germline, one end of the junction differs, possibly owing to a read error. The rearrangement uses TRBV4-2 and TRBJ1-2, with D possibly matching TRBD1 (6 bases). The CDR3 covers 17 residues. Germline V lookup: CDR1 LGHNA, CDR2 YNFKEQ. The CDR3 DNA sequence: TGTGCCAGCAGCCAAGAAGCCCGCAGGGGTAGCGACTATGGCGACACCTTC. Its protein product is CASSQEARRGSDYGDTF.

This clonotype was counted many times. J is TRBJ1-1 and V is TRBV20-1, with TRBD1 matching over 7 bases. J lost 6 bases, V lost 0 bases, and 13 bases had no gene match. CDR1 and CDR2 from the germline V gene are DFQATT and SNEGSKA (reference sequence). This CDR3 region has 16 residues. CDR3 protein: CSARDISPGQRSEAFF. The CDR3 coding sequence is TGCAGTGCTAGAGATATTAGCCCGGGACAGAGGTCTGAAGCTTTCTTT.

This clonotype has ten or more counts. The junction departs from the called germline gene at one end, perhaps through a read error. As DNA, the CDR3 is TGCGGTGCCCTGGGTAGGGGGGCAGATACGCAGTATTTT. This sequence encodes CGALGRGADTQYF. The J gene is TRBJ2-3, the V gene TRBV20-1; tentatively, D is TRBD1 or TRBD2 (6 bases each). Germline V lookup: CDR1 DFQATT, CDR2 SNEGSKA (reference sequence). The CDR3 covers 13 residues.

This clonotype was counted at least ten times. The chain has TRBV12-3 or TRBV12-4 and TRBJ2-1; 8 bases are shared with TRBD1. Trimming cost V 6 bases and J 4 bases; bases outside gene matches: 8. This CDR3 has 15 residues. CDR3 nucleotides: TGTGCCAGCAGCACTACAGGGGGGAAATACAATGAGCAGTTCTTC. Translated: CASSTTGGKYNEQFF.

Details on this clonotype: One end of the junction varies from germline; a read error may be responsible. The CDR3 DNA is TGTGCCAGCAGACGGGACAGGGGGAATCAGCCCCAGCTTTTT. Its protein is CASRRDRGNQPQLF. The chain combines TRBV28 with TRBJ1-5; TRBD1 matches at 11 bases. Germline V gene data show CDR1 as MDHEN and CDR2 as SYDVKM. This CDR3 is 14 amino acids long.

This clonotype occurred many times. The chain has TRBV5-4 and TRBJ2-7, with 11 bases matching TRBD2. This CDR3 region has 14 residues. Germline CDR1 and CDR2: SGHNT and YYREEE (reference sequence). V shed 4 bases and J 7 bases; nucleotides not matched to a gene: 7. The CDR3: CASSPLAGGREQYF. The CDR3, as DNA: TGTGCCAGCAGCCCGCTAGCGGGGGGAAGGGAGCAGTACTTC. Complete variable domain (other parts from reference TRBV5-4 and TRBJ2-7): ETGVTQSPTHLIKTRGQQVTLRCSSQSGHNTVSWYQQALGQGPQFIFQYYREEENGRGNFPPRFSGLQFPNYSSELNVNALELDDSALYLCASSPLAGGREQYFGPGTRLTVT.

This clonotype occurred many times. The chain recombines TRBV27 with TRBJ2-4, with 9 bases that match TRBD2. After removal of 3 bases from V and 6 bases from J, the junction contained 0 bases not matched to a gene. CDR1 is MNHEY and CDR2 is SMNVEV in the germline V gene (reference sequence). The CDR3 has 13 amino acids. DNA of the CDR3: TGTGCCAGCAGTTTTAGCGGGGGAAACATTCAGTACTTC. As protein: CASSFSGGNIQYF.

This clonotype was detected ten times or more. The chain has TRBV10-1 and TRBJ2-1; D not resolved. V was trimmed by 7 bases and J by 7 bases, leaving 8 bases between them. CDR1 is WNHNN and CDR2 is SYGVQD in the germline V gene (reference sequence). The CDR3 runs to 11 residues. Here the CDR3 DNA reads TGCGCCAGCATGTATGGGAATGAGCAGTTCTTC. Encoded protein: CASMYGNEQFF.

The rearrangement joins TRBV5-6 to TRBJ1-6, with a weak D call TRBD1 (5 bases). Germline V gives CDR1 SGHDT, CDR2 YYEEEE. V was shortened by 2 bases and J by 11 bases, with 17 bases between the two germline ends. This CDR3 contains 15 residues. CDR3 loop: CASSLIGRARTPLHF. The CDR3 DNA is TGTGCCAGCAGCTTAATCGGCAGGGCTCGGACACCCCTCCACTTT. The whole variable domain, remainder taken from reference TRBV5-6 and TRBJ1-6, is DAGVTQSPTHLIKTRGQQVTLRCSPKSGHDTVSWYQQALGQGPQFIFQYYEEEERQRGNFPDRFSGHQFPNYSSELNVNALLLGDSALYLCASSLIGRARTPLHFGNGTRLTVT.

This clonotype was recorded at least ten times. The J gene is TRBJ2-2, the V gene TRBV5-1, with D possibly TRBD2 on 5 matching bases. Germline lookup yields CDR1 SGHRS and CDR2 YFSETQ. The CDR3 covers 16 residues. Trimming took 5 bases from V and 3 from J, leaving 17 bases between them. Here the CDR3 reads CASSSGQDLHTGELFF. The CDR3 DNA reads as TGCGCCAGCAGTAGTGGTCAGGACTTACACACCGGGGAGCTGTTTTTT.

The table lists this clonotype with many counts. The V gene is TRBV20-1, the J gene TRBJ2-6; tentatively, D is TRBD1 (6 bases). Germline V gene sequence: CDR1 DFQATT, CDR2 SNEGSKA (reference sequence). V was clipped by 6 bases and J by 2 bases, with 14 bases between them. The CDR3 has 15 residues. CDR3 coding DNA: TGCAGTGCAACCCACACAGGGACTGGGGCCAACGTCCTGACTTTC. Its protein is CSATHTGTGANVLTF.

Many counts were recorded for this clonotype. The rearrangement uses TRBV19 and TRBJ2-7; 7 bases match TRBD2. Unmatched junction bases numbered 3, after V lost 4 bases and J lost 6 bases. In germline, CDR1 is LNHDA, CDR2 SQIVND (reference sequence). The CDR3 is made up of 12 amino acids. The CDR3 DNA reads TGTGCCAGTAGTAGGGGCGGGGGCGAGCAGTACTTC. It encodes CASSRGGGEQYF. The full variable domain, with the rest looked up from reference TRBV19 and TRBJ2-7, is DGGITQSPKYLFRKEGQNVTLSCEQNLNHDAMYWYRQDPGQGLRLIYYSQIVNDFQKGDIAEGYSVSREKKESFPLTVTSAQKNPTAFYLCASSRGGGEQYFGPGTRLTVT.

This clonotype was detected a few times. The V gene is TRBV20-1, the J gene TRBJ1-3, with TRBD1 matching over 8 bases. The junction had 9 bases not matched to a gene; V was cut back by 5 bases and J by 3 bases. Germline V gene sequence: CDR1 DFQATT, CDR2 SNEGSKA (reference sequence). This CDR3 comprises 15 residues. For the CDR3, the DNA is TGCAGTGCTGCGCGACAGGGGAGAAGTGGAAACACCATATATTTT. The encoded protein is CSAARQGRSGNTIYF.